The source of this T cell receptor beta chain is a study of cytomegalovirus exposure and HLA in healthy donors. General study findings and limits: Several of the most significant clusters appeared, in a later analysis, to be linked to common viral pathogens. Segments of the TCR beta V type were, in most cases, productive about 87% or about 30% of the time in an earlier analysis. A few chains tied to CMV proved CMV antigen-specific in vitro.

Amplification used 60 Vbeta primers and 13 Jbeta primers. Sequencing was performed with immunoSEQ multiplex PCR; in TCRdb, only in-frame clones are kept and a portion is missing. This table holds 60,000 to 85,000 clones, 72% found once. The germline V gene has CDR1 LNHDA and CDR2 SQIVND (reference sequence). This CDR3 is 14 amino acids long. Unmatched junction bases numbered 2, after V lost 3 bases and J lost 3 bases. Notes on this clone: As yet, its antigen is unknown.

Healthy bone marrow donors made up the cohort. The gene calls are TRBV19 and TRBJ2-7, with 10 bases matching TRBD1. Input material: PBMCs. This clonotype was sampled from a man in his sixties in good health and CMV-seropositive. The CDR3 here is CASSIRTGGYEQYF. DNA of the CDR3: TGTGCCAGTAGTATCCGGACAGGGGGCTACGAGCAGTACTTC.